Presented here are 2 T cell receptor beta chains from one specimen sequenced in a study of T cell responses to AZD1222 COVID-19 vaccine. Some clones are missing from TCRdb's copy, which holds only in-frame ones; the method was immunoSEQ multiplex PCR. This table holds some 130,000 clones, around 92% found once. Source: peripheral blood, taken 28 days after the second AZD1222 dose. The receptors shown here come from an adult who received the AZD1222 COVID-19 vaccine.

This chain links TRBV7-3 with TRBJ2-1; no definite D call. The V gene's germline CDR1 is SGHTA and CDR2 FQGTGA. This CDR3 comprises 13 residues. V was clipped by 2 bases and J by 6 bases, with 8 bases between them. CDR3 DNA sequence: TGTGCCAGCAGCTTACAATTAGTCAATGAGCAGTTCTTC. It translates to CASSLQLVNEQFF.

In this sample, this clone turned up a few times. The rearrangement links TRBV3-1 (or the pseudogene TRBV3-2) to TRBJ2-7; D assignment may be TRBD1 or TRBD2 (8 bases each). The CDR3 is 20 amino acids. Germline CDR1 LGHDT, CDR2 YNNKEL (reference sequence). The V end was cut by 3 bases, the J end by 0 bases, with 27 bases between. The CDR3 region has the DNA TGTGCCAGCAGCCACCCCGCGGGGGGACAGGCCCTAAGTAACTCCTACGAGCAGTACTTC. Its protein product is CASSHPAGGQALSNSYEQYF.